The present T cell receptor beta chain was sequenced within a study of regulatory T cells in long-lasting Graves disease. This CDR3 has 16 amino acids. V was shortened by 2 bases and J by 0 bases, with 12 bases between the two germline ends. Study-level findings and limits: It was possible that the small sample size reduced accuracy.

As to this clonotype: Its specificity is not known.

Time point here: persistent/refractory GD, antithyroid drugs over 5 years with positive TRAb. Making the TCR library involved RNA that had been extracted from PBMCs. Arm-PCR of CDR3 regions and iRepertoire HTBI primers were the basis on which TCR beta libraries were built. Via MiXCR, TCRdb re-called the multiplex PCR reads, giving one row per CDR3 protein. This table holds a few hundred thousand distinct CDR3 sequences, roughly a quarter found once. Specimen: peripheral blood mononuclear cells (PBMCs), collected when the disease was refractory, from a patient treated with antithyroid drugs. This chain links TRBV12-3 or TRBV12-4 with TRBJ2-3; D is unclear. This TCR came from a female donor with Graves disease. The CDR3 nucleotides read TGTGCCAGCAGTTTATGGCCCCTCTCTAGCACAGATACGCAGTATTTT. Residues: CASSLWPLSSTDTQYF.